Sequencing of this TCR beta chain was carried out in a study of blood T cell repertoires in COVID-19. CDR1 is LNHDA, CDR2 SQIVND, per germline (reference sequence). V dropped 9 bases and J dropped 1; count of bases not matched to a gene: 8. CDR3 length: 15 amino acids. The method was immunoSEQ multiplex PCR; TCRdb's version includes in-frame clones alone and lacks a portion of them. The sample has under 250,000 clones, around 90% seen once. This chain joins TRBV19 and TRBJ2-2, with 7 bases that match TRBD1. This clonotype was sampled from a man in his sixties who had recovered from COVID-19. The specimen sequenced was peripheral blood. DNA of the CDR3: TGTGCCAGCCGAAGGGACAGAGGGAACACCGGGGAGCTGTTTTTT. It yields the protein CASRRDRGNTGELFF.